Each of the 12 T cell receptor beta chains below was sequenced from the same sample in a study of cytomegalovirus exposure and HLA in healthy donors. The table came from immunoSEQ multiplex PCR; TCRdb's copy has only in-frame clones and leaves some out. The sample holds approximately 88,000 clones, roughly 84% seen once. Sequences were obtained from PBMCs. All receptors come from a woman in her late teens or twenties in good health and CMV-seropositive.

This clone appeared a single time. CDR3 loop: CASSRIEGAVYEQYF. In nucleotides, the CDR3 is TGTGCCAGCAGCCGAATCGAGGGGGCCGTCTACGAGCAGTACTTC. The genes are TRBV25-1 and TRBJ2-7; 7 bases are shared with TRBD1. This CDR3 contains 15 residues. With 6 bases clipped from V and 3 bases from J, the junction kept 11 bases outside the gene matches. Germline V gives CDR1 MGHDK, CDR2 SYGVNS.

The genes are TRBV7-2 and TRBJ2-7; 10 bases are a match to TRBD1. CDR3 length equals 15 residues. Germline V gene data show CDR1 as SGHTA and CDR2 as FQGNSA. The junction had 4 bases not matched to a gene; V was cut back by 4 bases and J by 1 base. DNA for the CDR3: TGTGCCAGCAGCTCGACAGGGGGCGCTTCCTACGAGCAGTACTTC. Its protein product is CASSSTGGASYEQYF.

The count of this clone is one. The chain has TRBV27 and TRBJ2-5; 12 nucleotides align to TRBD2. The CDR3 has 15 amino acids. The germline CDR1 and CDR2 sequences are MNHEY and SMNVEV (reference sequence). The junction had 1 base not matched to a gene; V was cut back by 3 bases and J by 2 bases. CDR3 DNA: TGTGCCAGCAGTTTCCTAGCGGGGGGGCAAGAGACCCAGTACTTC. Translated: CASSFLAGGQETQYF.

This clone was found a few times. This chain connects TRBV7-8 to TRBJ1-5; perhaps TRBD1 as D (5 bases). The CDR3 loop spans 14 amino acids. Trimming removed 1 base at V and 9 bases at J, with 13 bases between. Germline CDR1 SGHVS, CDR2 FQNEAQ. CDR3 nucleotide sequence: TGTGCCAGCAGCTTAGTATCAGGGTATGGGCCCCAGCATTTT. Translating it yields CASSLVSGYGPQHF. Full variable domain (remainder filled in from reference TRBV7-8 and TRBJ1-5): GAGVSQSPRYKVAKRGQDVALRCDPISGHVSLFWYQQALGQGPEFLTYFQNEAQLDKSGLPSDRFFAERPEGSVSTLKIQRTQQEDSAVYLCASSLVSGYGPQHFGDGTRLSIL.

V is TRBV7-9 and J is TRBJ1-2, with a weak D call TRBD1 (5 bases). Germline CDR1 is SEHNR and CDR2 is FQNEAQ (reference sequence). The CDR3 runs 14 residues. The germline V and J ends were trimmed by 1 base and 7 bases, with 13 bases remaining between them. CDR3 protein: CASSLEVGGAGYTF. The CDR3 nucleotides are TGTGCCAGCAGCTTAGAGGTCGGGGGAGCTGGCTACACCTTC.

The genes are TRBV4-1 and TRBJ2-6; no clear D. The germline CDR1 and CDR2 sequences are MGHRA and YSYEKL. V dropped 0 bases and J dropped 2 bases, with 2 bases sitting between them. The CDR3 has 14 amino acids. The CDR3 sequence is CASSQDTGANVLTF. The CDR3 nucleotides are TGCGCCAGCAGCCAAGATACTGGGGCCAACGTCCTGACTTTC.

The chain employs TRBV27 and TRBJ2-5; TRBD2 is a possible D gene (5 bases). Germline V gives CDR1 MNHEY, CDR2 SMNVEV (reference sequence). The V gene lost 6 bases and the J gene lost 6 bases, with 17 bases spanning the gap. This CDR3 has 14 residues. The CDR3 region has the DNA TGTGCCAGCAGGACCGTCGGAGGATGGCAGACCCAGTACTTC. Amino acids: CASRTVGGWQTQYF.

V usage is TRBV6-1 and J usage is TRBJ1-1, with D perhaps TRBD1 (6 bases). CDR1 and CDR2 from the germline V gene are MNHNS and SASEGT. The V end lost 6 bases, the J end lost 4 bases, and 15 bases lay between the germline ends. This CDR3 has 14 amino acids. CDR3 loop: CASRRQVRGTEAFF. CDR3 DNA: TGTGCCAGCAGACGACAGGTCCGGGGCACTGAAGCTTTCTTT.

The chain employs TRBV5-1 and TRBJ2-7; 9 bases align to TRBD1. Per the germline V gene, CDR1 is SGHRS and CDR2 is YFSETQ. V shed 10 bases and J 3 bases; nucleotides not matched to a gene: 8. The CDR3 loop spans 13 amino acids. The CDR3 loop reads CALAGQGRYEQYF. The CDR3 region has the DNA TGCGCCTTGGCGGGACAGGGACGCTACGAGCAGTACTTC.

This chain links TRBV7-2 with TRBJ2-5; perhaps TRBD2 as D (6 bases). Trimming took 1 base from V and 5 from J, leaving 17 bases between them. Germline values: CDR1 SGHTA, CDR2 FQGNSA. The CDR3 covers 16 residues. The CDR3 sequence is CASSLVRGIGGETQYF. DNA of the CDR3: TGTGCCAGCAGCTTAGTTCGGGGCATTGGGGGGGAGACCCAGTACTTC.

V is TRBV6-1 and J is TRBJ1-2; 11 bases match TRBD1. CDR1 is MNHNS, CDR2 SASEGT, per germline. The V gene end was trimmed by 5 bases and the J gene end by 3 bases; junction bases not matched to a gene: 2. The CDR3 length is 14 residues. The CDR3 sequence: CASSSGQGDYGYTF. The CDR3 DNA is TGTGCCAGCAGTTCGGGACAGGGGGACTATGGCTACACCTTC.

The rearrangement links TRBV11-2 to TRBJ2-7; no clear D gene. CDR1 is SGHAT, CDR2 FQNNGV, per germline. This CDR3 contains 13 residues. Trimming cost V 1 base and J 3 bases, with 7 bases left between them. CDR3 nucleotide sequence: TGTGCCAGCAGCTTAGTTGAGTACTACGAGCAGTACTTC. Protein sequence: CASSLVEYYEQYF.